This entry concerns a single T cell receptor (beta chain). Its specificity is unknown. This entry belongs to a study of siplizumab effects on memory and regulatory T cells. General study points: The study found that mappable alloreactive CD4+ clones averaged about 70% Treg-derived with siplizumab and around 30% in controls.

For every sample, about 10^5 TCR templates were assayed. Only in-frame clones appear in the TCRdb table, and some are missing; sequencing was by immunoSEQ multiplex PCR. The data hold about 72,000 clones, with under 95% observed a single time. The germline V gene encodes CDR1 MDHEN and CDR2 SYDVKM. Trimming pared 6 bases from V and 1 base from J, leaving 27 bases between. The CDR3 has 20 residues. The source of this sequence is a human donor in good health. The J gene is TRBJ2-2, the V gene TRBV28; TRBD2 might be the D (5 bases). Sequenced material: CD8+ T cells sorted from blood. The CDR3 nucleotides read TGTGCCAGCAGAACGAAATGGACGGATACCCTCGAGGGGAACACCGGGGAGCTGTTTTTT. It encodes CASRTKWTDTLEGNTGELFF.